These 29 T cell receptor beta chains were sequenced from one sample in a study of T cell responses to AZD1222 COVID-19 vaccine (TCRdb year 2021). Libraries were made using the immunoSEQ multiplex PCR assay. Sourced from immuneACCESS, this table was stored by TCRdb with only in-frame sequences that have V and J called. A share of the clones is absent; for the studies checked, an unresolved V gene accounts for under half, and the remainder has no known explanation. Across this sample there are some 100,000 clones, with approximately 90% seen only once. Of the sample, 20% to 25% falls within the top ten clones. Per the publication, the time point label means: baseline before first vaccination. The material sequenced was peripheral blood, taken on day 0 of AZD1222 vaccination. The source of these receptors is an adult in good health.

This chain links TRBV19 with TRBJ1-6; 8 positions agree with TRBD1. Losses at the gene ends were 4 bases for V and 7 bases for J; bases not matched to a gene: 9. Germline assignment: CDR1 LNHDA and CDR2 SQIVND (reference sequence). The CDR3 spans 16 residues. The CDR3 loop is CASSTPWTGTNSPLHF. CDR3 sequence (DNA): TGTGCCAGTAGTACCCCGTGGACAGGGACAAATTCACCCCTCCACTTT.

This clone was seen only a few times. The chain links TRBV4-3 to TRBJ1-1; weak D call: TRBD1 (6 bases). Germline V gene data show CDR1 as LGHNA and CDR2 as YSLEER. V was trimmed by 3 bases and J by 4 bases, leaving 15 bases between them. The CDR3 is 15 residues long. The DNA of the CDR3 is TGCGCCAGCAGCCACCGAGGGGGGGCGGGCACTGAAGCTTTCTTT. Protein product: CASSHRGGAGTEAFF.

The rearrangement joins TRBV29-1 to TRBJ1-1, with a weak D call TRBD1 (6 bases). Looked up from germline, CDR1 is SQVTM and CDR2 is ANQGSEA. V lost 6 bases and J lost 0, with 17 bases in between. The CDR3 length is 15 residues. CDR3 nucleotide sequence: TGCAGCGTGAAGACAGGTAACCGAATGAACACTGAAGCTTTCTTT. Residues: CSVKTGNRMNTEAFF.

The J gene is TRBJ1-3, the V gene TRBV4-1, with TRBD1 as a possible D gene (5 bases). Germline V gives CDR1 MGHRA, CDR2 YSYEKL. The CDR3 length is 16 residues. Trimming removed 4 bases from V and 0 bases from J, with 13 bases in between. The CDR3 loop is CASSPERGVSGNTIYF. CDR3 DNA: TGCGCCAGCAGCCCTGAAAGGGGTGTCTCTGGAAACACCATATATTTT.

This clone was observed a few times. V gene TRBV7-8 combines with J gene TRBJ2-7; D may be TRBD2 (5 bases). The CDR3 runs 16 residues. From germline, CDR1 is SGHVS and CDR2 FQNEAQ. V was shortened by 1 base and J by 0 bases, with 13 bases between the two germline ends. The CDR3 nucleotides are TGTGCCAGCAGCTTAGGCCCCCTCACTAGCTCCTACGAGCAGTACTTC. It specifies CASSLGPLTSSYEQYF.

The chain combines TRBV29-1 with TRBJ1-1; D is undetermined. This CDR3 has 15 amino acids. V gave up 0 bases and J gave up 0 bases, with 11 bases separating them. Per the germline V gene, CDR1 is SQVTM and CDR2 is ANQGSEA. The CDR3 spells CSVEDEGRMNTEAFF. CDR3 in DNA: TGCAGCGTTGAAGATGAGGGAAGGATGAACACTGAAGCTTTCTTT.

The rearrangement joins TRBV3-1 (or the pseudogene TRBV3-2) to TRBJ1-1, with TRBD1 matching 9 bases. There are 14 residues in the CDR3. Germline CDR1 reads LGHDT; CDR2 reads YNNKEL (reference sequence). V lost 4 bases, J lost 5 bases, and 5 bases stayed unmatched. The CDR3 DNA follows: TGTGCCAGCAGCCCAAACAGGGGGCATACTGAAGCTTTCTTT. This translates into CASSPNRGHTEAFF.

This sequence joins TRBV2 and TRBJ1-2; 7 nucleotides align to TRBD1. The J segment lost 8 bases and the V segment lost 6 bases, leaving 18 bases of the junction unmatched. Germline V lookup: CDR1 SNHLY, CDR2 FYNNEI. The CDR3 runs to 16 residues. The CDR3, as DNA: TGTGCCAGCAGGGACCAAGGACAGGCGGTAGCGGGCGGCTACACCTTC. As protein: CASRDQGQAVAGGYTF.

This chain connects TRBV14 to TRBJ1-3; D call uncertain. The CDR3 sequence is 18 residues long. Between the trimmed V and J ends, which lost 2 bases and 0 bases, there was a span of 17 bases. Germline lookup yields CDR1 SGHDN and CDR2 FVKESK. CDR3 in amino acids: CASSQSSLKTDSGNTIYF. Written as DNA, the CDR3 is TGTGCCAGCAGCCAAAGTTCCCTGAAGACTGACTCTGGAAACACCATATATTTT.

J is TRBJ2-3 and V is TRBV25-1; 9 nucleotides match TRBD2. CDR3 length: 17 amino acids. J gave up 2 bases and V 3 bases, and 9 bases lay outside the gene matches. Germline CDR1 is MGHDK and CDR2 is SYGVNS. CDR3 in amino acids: CASSDYFGGGVTDTQYF. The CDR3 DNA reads TGTGCCAGCAGTGATTATTTTGGCGGGGGGGTCACAGATACGCAGTATTTT.

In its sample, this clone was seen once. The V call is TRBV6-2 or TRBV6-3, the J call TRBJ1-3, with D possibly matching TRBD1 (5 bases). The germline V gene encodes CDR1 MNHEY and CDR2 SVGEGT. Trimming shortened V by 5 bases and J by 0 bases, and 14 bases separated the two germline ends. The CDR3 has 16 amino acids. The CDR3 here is CASSPYRQSSGNTIYF. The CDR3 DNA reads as TGTGCCAGCAGTCCCTACCGACAGAGCTCTGGAAACACCATATATTTT.

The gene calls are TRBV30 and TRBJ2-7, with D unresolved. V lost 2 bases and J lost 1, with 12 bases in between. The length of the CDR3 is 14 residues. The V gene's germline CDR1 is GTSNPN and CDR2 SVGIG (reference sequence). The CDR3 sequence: CAWSRRPSSYEQYF. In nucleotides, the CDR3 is TGTGCCTGGAGTAGGCGGCCCTCATCCTACGAGCAGTACTTC.

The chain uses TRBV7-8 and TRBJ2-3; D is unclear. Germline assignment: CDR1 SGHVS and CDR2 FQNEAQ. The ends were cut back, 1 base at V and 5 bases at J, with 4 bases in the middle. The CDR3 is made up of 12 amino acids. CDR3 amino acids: CASSLDRDTQYF. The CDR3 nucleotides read TGTGCCAGCAGCTTAGATCGAGATACGCAGTATTTT.

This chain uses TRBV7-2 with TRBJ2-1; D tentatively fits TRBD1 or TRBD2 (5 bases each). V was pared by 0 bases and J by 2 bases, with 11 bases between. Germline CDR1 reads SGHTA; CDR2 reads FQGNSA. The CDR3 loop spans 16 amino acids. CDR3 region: CASSLALGVTYNEQFF. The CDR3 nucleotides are TGTGCCAGCAGCTTAGCGTTGGGGGTCACCTACAATGAGCAGTTCTTC.

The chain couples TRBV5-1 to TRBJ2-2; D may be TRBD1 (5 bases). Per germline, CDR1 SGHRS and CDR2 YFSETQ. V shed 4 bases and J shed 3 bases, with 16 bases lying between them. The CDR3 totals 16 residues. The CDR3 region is CASSPGQTGHTGELFF. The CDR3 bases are TGCGCCAGCAGCCCAGGACAAACTGGGCACACCGGGGAGCTGTTTTTT.

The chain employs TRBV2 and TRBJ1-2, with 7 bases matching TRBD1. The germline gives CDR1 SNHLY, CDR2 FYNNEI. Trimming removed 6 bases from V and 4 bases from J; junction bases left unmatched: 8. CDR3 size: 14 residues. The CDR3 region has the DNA TGTGCCAGCAGCGGGAACAGGGGATCCTATGGCTACACCTTC. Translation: CASSGNRGSYGYTF.

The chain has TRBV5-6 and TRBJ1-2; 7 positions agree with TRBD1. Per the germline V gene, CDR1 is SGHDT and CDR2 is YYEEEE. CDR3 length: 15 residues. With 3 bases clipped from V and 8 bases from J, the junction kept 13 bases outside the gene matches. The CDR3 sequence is CASSSQGLGLRGYTF. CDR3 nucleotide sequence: TGTGCCAGCAGCTCACAGGGGCTAGGACTCAGAGGCTACACCTTC.

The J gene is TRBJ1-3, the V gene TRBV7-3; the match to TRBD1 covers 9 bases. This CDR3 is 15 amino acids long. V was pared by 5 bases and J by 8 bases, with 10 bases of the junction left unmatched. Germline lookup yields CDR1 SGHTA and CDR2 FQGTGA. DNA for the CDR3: TGTGCCAGCAGCCCAAGGGGACAGGGACATGACACCATATATTTT. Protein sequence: CASSPRGQGHDTIYF.

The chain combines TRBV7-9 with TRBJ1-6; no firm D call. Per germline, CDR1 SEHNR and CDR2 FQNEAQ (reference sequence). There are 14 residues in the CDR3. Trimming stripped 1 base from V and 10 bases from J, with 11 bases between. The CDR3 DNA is TGTGCCAGCAGCTTAGGGGAGGGCTACTCACCCCTCCACTTT. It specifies CASSLGEGYSPLHF.

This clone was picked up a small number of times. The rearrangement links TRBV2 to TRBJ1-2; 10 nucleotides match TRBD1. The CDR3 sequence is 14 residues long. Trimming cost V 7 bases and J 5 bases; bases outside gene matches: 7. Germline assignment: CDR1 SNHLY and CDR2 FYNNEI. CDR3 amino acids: CASIYRDRGYGYTF. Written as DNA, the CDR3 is TGTGCCAGCATATACCGGGACAGGGGATATGGCTACACCTTC. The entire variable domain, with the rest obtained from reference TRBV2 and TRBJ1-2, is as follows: EPEVTQTPSHQVTQMGQEVILRCVPISNHLYFYWYRQILGQKVEFLVSFYNNEISEKSEIFDDQFSVERPDGSNFTLKIRSTKLEDSAMYFCASIYRDRGYGYTFGSGTRLTVV.

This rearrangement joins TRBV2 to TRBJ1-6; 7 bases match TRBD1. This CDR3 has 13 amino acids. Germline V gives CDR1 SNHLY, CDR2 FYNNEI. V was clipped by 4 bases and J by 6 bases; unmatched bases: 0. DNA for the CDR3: TGTGCCAGCAGTGGACAGGGTAATTCACCCCTCCACTTT. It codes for CASSGQGNSPLHF.

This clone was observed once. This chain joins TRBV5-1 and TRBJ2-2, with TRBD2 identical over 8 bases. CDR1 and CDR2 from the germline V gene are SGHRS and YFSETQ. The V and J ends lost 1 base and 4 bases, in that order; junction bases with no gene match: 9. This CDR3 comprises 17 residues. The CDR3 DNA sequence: TGCGCCAGCAGCTTGAATGGCGGGGGGACTTCCACCGGGGAGCTGTTTTTT. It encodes CASSLNGGGTSTGELFF.

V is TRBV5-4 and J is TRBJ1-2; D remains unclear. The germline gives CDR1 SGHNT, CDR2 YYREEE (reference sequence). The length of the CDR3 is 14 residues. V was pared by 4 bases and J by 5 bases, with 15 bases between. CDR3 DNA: TGTGCCAGCAGCCCGGATGGAGGGCTGTATGGCTACACCTTC. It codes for CASSPDGGLYGYTF.

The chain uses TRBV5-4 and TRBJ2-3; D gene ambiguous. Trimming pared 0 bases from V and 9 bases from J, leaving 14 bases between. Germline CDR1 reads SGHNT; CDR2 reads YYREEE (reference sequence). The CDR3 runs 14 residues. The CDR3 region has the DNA TGTGCCAGCAGCTTGGAAGGACCGCCTAACACGCAGTATTTT. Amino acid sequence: CASSLEGPPNTQYF.

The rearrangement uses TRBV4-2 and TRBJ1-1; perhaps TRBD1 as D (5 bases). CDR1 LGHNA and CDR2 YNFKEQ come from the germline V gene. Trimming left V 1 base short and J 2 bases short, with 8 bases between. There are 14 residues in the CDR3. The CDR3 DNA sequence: TGTGCCAGCAGCCAAGGGACACCTAACACTGAAGCTTTCTTT. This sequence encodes CASSQGTPNTEAFF.

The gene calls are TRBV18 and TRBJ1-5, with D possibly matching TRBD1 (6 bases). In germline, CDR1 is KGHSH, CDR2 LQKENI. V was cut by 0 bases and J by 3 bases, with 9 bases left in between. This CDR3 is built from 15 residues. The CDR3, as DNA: TGTGCCAGCTCACCACCGGAGGGGGACAATCAGCCCCAGCATTTT. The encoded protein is CASSPPEGDNQPQHF.

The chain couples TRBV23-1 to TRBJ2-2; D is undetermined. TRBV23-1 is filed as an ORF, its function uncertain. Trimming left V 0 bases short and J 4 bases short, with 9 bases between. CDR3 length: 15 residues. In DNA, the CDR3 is TGCGCCAGCAGTCAATCGACCGCAAGCACCGGGGAGCTGTTTTTT. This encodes CASSQSTASTGELFF.

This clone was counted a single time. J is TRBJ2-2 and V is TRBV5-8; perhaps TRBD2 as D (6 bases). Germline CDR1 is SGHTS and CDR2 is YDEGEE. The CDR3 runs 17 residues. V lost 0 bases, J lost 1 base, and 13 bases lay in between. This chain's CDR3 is CASSLGFGGENTGELFF. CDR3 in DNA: TGTGCCAGCAGCTTGGGCTTTGGCGGGGAGAACACCGGGGAGCTGTTTTTT.

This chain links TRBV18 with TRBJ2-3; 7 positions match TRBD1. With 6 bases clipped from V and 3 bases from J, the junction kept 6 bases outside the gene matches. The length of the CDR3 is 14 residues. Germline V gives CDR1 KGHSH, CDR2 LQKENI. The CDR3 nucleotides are TGTGCCAGCTCGGAAGGGGGCGGAACAGATACGCAGTATTTT. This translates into CASSEGGGTDTQYF.